These 11 T cell receptor beta chains share one sample of origin, sequenced in a study of blood T cell repertoires in COVID-19. Sequencing was performed with immunoSEQ multiplex PCR; in TCRdb, only in-frame clones are kept and a portion is missing. Of tens of thousands of clones detected, roughly 80% appear once; the ten largest clones hold around 2%. Input material: peripheral blood. The receptors derive from a man in his 70s with COVID-19, enrolled during active disease.

This clone has only one observation. J is TRBJ1-2 and V is TRBV7-2; D might be TRBD1 (6 bases). V shed 5 bases and J shed 6 bases, with 16 bases lying between them. The germline V gene encodes CDR1 SGHTA and CDR2 FQGNSA. The CDR3 spans 14 residues. The CDR3 nucleotides read TGTGCCAGCAGCCCCATACAGGGTTTGGATGGCTACACCTTC. Its translation: CASSPIQGLDGYTF.

CDR3 sequence reads: CASSRGGSTDTQYF. The CDR3 nucleotides read TGCGCCAGCAGTCGCGGAGGAAGCACAGATACGCAGTATTTT. The genes are TRBV5-1 and TRBJ2-3, with D possibly TRBD2 on 5 matching bases. In germline, CDR1 is SGHRS, CDR2 YFSETQ. V was shortened by 5 bases and J by 0 bases, with 10 bases between the two germline ends. CDR3 length: 14 residues.

This chain uses TRBV29-1 with TRBJ2-3; 12 bases are shared with TRBD1. Looked up from germline, CDR1 is SQVTM and CDR2 is ANQGSEA. Unmatched junction bases numbered 4, after V lost 4 bases and J lost 8 bases. This CDR3 comprises 13 residues. The CDR3 DNA reads TGCAGCGTTGGGGACAGGGGGCTGGTTACGCAGTATTTT. Protein product: CSVGDRGLVTQYF.

The table lists this clone with a count of one. The chain recombines TRBV11-1 with TRBJ1-6, with TRBD1 as a possible D gene (5 bases). The CDR3 has 13 amino acids. Trimming took off 2 bases at V and 10 bases at J, with 9 bases between the two ends. In germline, CDR1 is SGHAT, CDR2 FQDESV (reference sequence). The CDR3 region is CASSLQGSSPLHF. The CDR3 coding sequence is TGTGCCAGCAGCTTACAGGGTTCATCACCCCTCCACTTT.

V gene TRBV18 combines with J gene TRBJ1-6; the match to TRBD1 covers 9 bases. The V gene end was trimmed by 3 bases and the J gene end by 7 bases; junction bases not matched to a gene: 7. There are 16 residues in the CDR3. Germline V gives CDR1 KGHSH, CDR2 LQKENI. The CDR3 nucleotides are TGTGCCAGCTCACCCTTTTGGGGACAGGGAAATTCACCCCTCCACTTT. Protein product: CASSPFWGQGNSPLHF.

The chain joins TRBV28 to TRBJ1-5, with a tentative D call TRBD1 (5 bases). The CDR3 has 16 residues. Between the trimmed V and J ends, which lost 7 bases and 0 bases, there was a span of 16 bases. The germline CDR1 and CDR2 sequences are MDHEN and SYDVKM. CDR3 loop: CASTPRGSYSNQPQHF. DNA for the CDR3: TGTGCCAGCACCCCTCGGGGGAGTTATAGCAATCAGCCCCAGCATTTT.

The gene calls are TRBV5-5 and TRBJ2-2, with 7 positions matching TRBD1. The ends lost 4 bases at V and 4 bases at J; junction bases unmatched: 7. Germline values: CDR1 SGHKS, CDR2 YYEKEE (reference sequence). This CDR3 contains 15 residues. CDR3: CASSMTGTGTGELFF. The CDR3 region has the DNA TGTGCCAGCAGCATGACAGGGACGGGCACCGGGGAGCTGTTTTTT.

The rearrangement joins TRBV3-1 (or the pseudogene TRBV3-2) to TRBJ2-1; TRBD2 matches at 16 bases. Losses at the gene ends were 5 bases for V and 7 bases for J; bases not matched to a gene: 14. Per the germline V gene, CDR1 is LGHDT and CDR2 is YNNKEL (reference sequence). CDR3 length: 19 residues. As DNA, the CDR3 is TGTGCCAGCAGCTCGCAGACGGGACTAGCGGGAGGGCTCGTGAATGAGCAGTTCTTC. Amino acids: CASSSQTGLAGGLVNEQFF.

This clone occurred once. The chain recombines TRBV10-3 with TRBJ1-2, with a weak D call TRBD1 (6 bases). Germline V lookup: CDR1 ENHRY, CDR2 SYGVKD. The CDR3 covers 12 residues. The germline V and J ends were trimmed by 10 bases and 2 bases, with 11 bases remaining between them. The CDR3 is CATSTGNYGYTF. CDR3 sequence (DNA): TGTGCCACCTCGACAGGCAACTATGGCTACACCTTC.

This CDR3 reads CASSMTGDRVYEQYF. CDR3 nucleotide sequence: TGTGCCAGTAGTATGACAGGGGACAGGGTCTACGAGCAGTACTTC. This chain links TRBV19 with TRBJ2-7, with 9 bases lining up with TRBD1. V dropped 3 bases and J dropped 3; count of bases not matched to a gene: 6. There are 15 residues in the CDR3. Germline V gene sequence: CDR1 LNHDA, CDR2 SQIVND (reference sequence).

The CDR3 here is CASSPAGKSDPQHF. DNA for the CDR3: TGTGCCAGCAGTCCGGCAGGGAAATCAGACCCCCAGCATTTT. The genes are TRBV27 and TRBJ1-5; maybe TRBD1 (5 bases). The CDR3 is 14 residues long. Looked up from germline, CDR1 is MNHEY and CDR2 is SMNVEV (reference sequence). Trimming took 5 bases from V and 10 from J, leaving 18 bases between them.